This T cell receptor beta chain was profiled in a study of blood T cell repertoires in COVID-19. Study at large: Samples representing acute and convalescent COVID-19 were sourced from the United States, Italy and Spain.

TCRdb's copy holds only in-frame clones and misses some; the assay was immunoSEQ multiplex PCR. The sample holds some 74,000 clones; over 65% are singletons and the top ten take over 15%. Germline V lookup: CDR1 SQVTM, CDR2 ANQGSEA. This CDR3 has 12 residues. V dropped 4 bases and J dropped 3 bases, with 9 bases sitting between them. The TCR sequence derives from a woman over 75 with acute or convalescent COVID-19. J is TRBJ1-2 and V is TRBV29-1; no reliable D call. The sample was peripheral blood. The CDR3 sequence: CSVGEDYYGYTF. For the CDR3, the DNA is TGCAGCGTTGGGGAGGATTACTATGGCTACACCTTC.